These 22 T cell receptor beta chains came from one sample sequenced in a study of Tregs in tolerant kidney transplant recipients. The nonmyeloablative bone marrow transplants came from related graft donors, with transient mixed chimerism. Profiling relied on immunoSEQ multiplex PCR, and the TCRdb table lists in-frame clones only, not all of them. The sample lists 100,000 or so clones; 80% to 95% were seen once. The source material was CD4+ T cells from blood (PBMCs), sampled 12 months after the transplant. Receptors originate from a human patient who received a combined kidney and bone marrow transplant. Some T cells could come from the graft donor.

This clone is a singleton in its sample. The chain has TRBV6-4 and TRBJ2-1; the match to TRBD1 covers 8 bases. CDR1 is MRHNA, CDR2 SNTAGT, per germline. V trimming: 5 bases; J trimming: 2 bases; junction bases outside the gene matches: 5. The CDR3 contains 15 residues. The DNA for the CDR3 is TGTGCCAGCAGTCCGACAGGGGCTACCTACAATGAGCAGTTCTTC. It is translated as CASSPTGATYNEQFF.

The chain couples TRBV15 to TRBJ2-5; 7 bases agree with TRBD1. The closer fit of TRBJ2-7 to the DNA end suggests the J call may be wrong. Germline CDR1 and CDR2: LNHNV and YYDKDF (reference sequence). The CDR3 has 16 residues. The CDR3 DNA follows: TGTGCCACCAGCAGAGATTATAGACAGGGAACCTACGAGCAGTACTTC. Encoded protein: CATSRDYRQGTYEQYF.

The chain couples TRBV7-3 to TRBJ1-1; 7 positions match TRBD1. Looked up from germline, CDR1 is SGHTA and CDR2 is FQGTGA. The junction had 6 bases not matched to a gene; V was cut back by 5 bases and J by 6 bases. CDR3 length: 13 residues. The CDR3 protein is CASSRNRGAEAFF. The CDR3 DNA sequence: TGTGCCAGCAGCCGAAACAGGGGTGCTGAAGCTTTCTTT.

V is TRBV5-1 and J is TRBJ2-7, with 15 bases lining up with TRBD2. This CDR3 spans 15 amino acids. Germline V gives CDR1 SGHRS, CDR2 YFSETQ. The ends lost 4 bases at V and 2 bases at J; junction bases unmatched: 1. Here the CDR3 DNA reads TGCGCCAGCAGCCGGACTAGCGGGGGGGCCTACGAGCAGTACTTC. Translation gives CASSRTSGGAYEQYF. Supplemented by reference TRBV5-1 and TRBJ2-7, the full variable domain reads KAGVTQTPRYLIKTRGQQVTLSCSPISGHRSVSWYQQTPGQGLQFLFEYFSETQRNKGNFPGRFSGRQFSNSRSEMNVSTLELGDSALYLCASSRTSGGAYEQYFGPGTRLTVT.

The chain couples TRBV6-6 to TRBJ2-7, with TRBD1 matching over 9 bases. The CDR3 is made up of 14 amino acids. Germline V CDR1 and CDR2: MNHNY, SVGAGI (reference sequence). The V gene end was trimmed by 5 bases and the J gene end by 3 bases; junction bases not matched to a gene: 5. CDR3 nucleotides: TGTGCCAGCAGTCCGGGACAGGGCGGCTACGAGCAGTACTTC. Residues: CASSPGQGGYEQYF.

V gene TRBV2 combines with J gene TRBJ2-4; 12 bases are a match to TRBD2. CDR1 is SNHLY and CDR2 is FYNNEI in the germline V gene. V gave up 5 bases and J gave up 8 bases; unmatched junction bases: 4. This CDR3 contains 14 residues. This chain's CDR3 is CASSLLAGGDIQYF. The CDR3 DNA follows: TGTGCCAGCAGTCTGCTAGCGGGGGGGGACATTCAGTACTTC.

CDR3 sequence (DNA): TGTGCCAGCAGTTTATACGGGGGGCAAGGATCACCCCTCCACTTT. Translated, it gives CASSLYGGQGSPLHF. The V and J genes are TRBV28 and TRBJ1-6; maybe TRBD1 (6 bases). V was clipped by 1 base and J by 10 bases, with 14 bases between them. This CDR3 has 15 amino acids. The V gene's germline CDR1 is MDHEN and CDR2 SYDVKM.

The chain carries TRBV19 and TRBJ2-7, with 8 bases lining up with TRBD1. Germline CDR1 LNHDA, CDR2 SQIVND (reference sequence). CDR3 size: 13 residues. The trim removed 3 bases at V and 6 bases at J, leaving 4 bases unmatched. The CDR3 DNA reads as TGTGCCAGTAGTATGTCCGACAGGGGCGAGCAGTACTTC. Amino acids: CASSMSDRGEQYF. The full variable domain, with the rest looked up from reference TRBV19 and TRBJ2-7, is DGGITQSPKYLFRKEGQNVTLSCEQNLNHDAMYWYRQDPGQGLRLIYYSQIVNDFQKGDIAEGYSVSREKKESFPLTVTSAQKNPTAFYLCASSMSDRGEQYFGPGTRLTVT.

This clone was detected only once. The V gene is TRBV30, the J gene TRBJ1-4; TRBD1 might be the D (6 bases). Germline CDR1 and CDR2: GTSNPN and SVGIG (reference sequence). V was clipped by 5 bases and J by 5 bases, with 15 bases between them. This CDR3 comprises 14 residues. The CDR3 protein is CAWGLQGGNEKLFF. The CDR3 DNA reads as TGTGCCTGGGGATTACAGGGCGGAAATGAAAAACTGTTTTTT.

CDR3 protein: CASSPPRTEAFF. CDR3 in DNA: TGTGCCAGCTCACCACCGAGGACTGAAGCTTTCTTT. The chain uses TRBV18 and TRBJ1-1, with D unclear. The CDR3 loop spans 12 amino acids. V lost 0 bases and J lost 5, with 4 bases in between. CDR1 and CDR2 (germline): KGHSH, LQKENI.

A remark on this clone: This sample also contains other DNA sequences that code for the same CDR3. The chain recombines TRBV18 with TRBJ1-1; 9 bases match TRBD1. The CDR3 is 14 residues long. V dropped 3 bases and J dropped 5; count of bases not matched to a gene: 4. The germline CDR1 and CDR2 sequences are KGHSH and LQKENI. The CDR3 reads CASSPGQGRTEAFF. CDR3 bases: TGTGCCAGCTCACCGGGACAGGGTCGTACTGAAGCTTTCTTT.

CDR3 residues: CASSSGFQPQHF. CDR3 bases: TGTGCCAGCAGCTCAGGGTTTCAGCCCCAGCATTTT. The J gene is TRBJ1-5, the V gene TRBV7-9; weak D call: TRBD1 (5 bases). Germline lookup yields CDR1 SEHNR and CDR2 FQNEAQ (reference sequence). The CDR3 runs to 12 residues. V was shortened by 4 bases and J by 6 bases, with 7 bases between the two germline ends.

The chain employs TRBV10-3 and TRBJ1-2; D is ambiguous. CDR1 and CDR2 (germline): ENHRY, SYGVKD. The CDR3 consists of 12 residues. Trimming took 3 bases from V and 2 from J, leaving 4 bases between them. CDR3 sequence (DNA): TGTGCCATCAGTGACATCAACTATGGCTACACCTTC. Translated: CAISDINYGYTF.

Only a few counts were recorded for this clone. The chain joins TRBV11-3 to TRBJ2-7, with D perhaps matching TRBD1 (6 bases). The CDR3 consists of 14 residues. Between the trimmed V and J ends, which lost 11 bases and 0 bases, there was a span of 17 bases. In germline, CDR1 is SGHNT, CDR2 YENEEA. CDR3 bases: TGTGCCTCCCTACTCGGGACAAACTCCTACGAGCAGTACTTC. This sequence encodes CASLLGTNSYEQYF.

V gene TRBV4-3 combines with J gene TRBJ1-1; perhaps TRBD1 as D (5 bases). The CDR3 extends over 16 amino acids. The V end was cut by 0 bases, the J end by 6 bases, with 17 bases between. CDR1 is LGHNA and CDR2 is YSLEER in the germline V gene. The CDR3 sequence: CASSQDIFIDSPEAFF. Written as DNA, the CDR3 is TGCGCCAGCAGCCAAGACATTTTTATCGACAGCCCTGAAGCTTTCTTT.

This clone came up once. The CDR3 sequence is CASSGGVQGPYGYTF. The CDR3, as DNA: TGTGCCAGCAGCGGCGGGGTTCAGGGCCCGTATGGCTACACCTTC. The chain carries TRBV5-6 and TRBJ1-2; the D gene is possibly TRBD1 (5 bases). CDR3 size: 15 residues. Germline V gives CDR1 SGHDT, CDR2 YYEEEE. V lost 4 bases to trimming and J lost 5 bases, with 18 bases between them.

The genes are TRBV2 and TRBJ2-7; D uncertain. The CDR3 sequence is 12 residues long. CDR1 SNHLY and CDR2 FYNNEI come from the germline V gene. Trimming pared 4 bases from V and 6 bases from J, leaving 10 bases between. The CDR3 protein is CASSVLSGEQYF. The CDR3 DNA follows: TGTGCCAGCAGTGTGTTGTCGGGCGAGCAGTACTTC. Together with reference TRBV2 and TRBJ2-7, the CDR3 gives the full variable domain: EPEVTQTPSHQVTQMGQEVILRCVPISNHLYFYWYRQILGQKVEFLVSFYNNEISEKSEIFDDQFSVERPDGSNFTLKIRSTKLEDSAMYFCASSVLSGEQYFGPGTRLTVT.

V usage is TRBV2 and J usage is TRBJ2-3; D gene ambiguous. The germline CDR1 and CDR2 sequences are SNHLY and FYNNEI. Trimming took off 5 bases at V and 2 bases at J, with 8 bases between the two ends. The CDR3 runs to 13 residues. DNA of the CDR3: TGTGCCAGCAGTCCAATACTCACAGATACGCAGTATTTT. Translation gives CASSPILTDTQYF.

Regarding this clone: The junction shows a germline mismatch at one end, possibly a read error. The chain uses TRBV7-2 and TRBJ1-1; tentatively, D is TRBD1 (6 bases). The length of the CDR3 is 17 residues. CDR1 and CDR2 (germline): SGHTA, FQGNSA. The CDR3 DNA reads TGTGCCAGCAGTTTAGTCTCCGGCATGGGGGCCAGCACTGAAGCTTTCTTT. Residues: CASSLVSGMGASTEAFF.

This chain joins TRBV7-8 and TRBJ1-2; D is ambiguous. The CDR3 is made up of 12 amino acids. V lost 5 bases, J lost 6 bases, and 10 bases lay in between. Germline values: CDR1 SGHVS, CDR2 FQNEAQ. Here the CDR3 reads CASSRAGDGYTF. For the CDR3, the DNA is TGTGCCAGCAGCCGTGCCGGGGATGGCTACACCTTC.

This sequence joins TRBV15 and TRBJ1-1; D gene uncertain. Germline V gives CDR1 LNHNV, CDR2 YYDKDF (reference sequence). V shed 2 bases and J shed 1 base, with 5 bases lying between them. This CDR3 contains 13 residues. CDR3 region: CATSRNRNTEAFF. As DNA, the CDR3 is TGTGCCACCAGCAGAAACAGGAACACTGAAGCTTTCTTT.

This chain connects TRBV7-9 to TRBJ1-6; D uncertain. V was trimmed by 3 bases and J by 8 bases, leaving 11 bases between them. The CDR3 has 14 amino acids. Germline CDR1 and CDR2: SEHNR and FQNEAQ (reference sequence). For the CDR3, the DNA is TGTGCCAGCAGCTTCGATCGGGTTGATTCACCCCTCCACTTT. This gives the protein CASSFDRVDSPLHF.